This TCR beta chain was recorded in a study of blood T cell repertoires in COVID-19 (dated by TCRdb to 2018 to 2020). A note on the overall study: Samples covering the acute and convalescent phases of COVID-19 were provided by collaborators in the United States, Italy and Spain. The prospective study material was composed of cDNA or gDNA derived from T cells, B-cell-depleted T cells, or PBMCs. The dataset comprised deeply sampled blood TCRbeta repertoires from subjects exposed to, actively infected with, or recovered from COVID-19. The repertoires were released in a freely available public database intended as a resource for research on the immune response to SARS-CoV-2. The samples were drawn from the first 160 participants of the ongoing ImmuneRACE study and from about 1,200 subjects provided by 6 global collaborators. The sample metadata nearly always contained a de-identified subject ID, COVID-19 status, age in years and sex. HLA class I and class II types, where available, came from metadata supplied by the sample provider rather than from assay-based typing.

Trimming takes 4 bases from V and 0 bases from J, and the germline ends sit 7 bases apart. Looking up the germline V gene yields CDR1 SGHDT and CDR2 YYEEEE. There are 13 amino acids in the CDR3, from cysteine to phenylalanine inclusive. CDR3 DNA only is kept here, 39 bases in frame from base 1. The paper's findings and limits, for the study overall: How much clinical and demographic metadata was included differed by source and by participant, and the metadata was provided uncurated.

A second Seattle source provided samples from volunteer blood donors who had recovered from COVID-19. Each collaborating institution followed its own protocols to collect whole blood in K2EDTA tubes. For TCRbeta analysis, collaborators shipped samples in one of three forms: frozen whole blood, isolated PBMCs, or DNA extracted from either of those sample types. The immunoSEQ Assay, a bias-controlled multiplex PCR, was used to amplify TCRbeta CDR3 regions from genomic DNA. The authors processed their data as follows. The number of nucleated cells in each sample was estimated by amplification of reference gene primers within the assay. Sequence reads were collapsed and filtered to measure the absolute abundance of every unique TCRbeta CDR3 rearrangement. For each sample, productive Simpson clonality was calculated as the square root of Simpson's diversity index across productive rearrangements. TCRdb's version of the immuneACCESS table is confined to in-frame rearrangements and falls short of the full clone set. An unresolved V gene accounts for under half of the shortfall where checked; the remainder is of unknown origin. That table is the source of V, J and clone size, and D and trimming were worked out from the DNA. The sample table holds roughly 150,000 clones, of which 88% were seen once. The top ten clonotypes cover more than 2% of the sample.

About this clone itself: The antigen it binds to is not known. Base qualities were left out, and no much larger clone turns up one base away.

This TCR came from a man aged 45-65 years who had recovered from COVID-19. Sequencing was performed on peripheral blood. The sequence is built from TRBV5-6 and TRBJ1-1, with no D gene named confidently. The nucleotide sequence is TGTGCCAGCAGCCAGAGGGTGAACACTGAAGCTTTCTTT. Its translation reads: CASSQRVNTEAFF.